These 28 T cell receptor beta chains were all obtained from the same sample, sequenced in a study of cytomegalovirus exposure and HLA in healthy donors. PCR employed 60 Vbeta and 13 Jbeta primers. This table comes from immunoSEQ multiplex PCR, and its TCRdb copy is limited to in-frame clones, with some not included. The sample totals about 200,000 clones. Sequencing was carried out using PBMCs. The receptor source for this set is a girl aged 2 to 10 in good health and CMV-seropositive.

V is TRBV19 and J is TRBJ1-4; 8 bases align to TRBD1. The J segment lost 10 bases and the V segment lost 3 bases, leaving 7 bases of the junction unmatched. CDR1 is LNHDA and CDR2 is SQIVND in the germline V gene (reference sequence). This CDR3 has 14 amino acids. CDR3 DNA: TGTGCCAGTAGTATGAGTCAGGGGGCTGGAAAACTGTTTTTT. The encoded protein is CASSMSQGAGKLFF.

In DNA, the CDR3 is TGCAGCGCGGGGGTGGGACAGGGAAATGAAAAACTGTTTTTT. It specifies CSAGVGQGNEKLFF. V is TRBV29-1 and J is TRBJ1-4, with TRBD1 identical over 9 bases. Trimming cost V 7 bases and J 5 bases; bases outside gene matches: 8. From germline, CDR1 is SQVTM and CDR2 ANQGSEA. The CDR3 is 14 amino acids.

The chain combines TRBV28 with TRBJ1-2; tentatively, D is TRBD1 (6 bases). Germline CDR1 and CDR2: MDHEN and SYDVKM. Trimming pared 4 bases from V and 4 bases from J, leaving 10 bases between. There are 13 residues in the CDR3. The CDR3, as DNA: TGTGCCAGCAGTTGGACAGCTGGCTATGGCTACACCTTC. It encodes CASSWTAGYGYTF.

The genes are TRBV6-6 and TRBJ2-6; D is uncertain. The germline gives CDR1 MNHNY, CDR2 SVGAGI (reference sequence). Deletions cut 6 bases from V and 2 bases from J, with 11 bases between. The CDR3 has 15 residues. The CDR3 region has the DNA TGTGCCAGCAGGACCGACTTGGCTGGGGCCAACGTCCTGACTTTC. This encodes CASRTDLAGANVLTF.

This sequence joins TRBV4-2 and TRBJ1-3; TRBD1 agrees at 8 bases. The germline V gene encodes CDR1 LGHNA and CDR2 YNFKEQ. This CDR3 spans 16 amino acids. Germline trimming cut 3 bases from V and 4 bases from J; bases unmatched to any gene: 8. In DNA form, the CDR3 reads TGTGCCAGCAGCCATCCCGACAGGGGAACGGGAAACACCATATATTTT. This codes for CASSHPDRGTGNTIYF.

This sequence joins TRBV29-1 and TRBJ2-7; maybe TRBD1 (6 bases). CDR3 length: 13 residues. V lost 6 bases and J 11 bases, leaving 23 bases between the germline ends. The germline V gene has CDR1 SQVTM and CDR2 ANQGSEA. CDR3 protein: CSVGQQPGSEKYF. CDR3 sequence (DNA): TGCAGCGTAGGACAGCAACCCGGTTCGGAGAAGTACTTC.

The chain uses TRBV5-5 and TRBJ2-3; D gene unclear. This CDR3 region has 15 residues. V lost 2 bases to trimming and J lost 2 bases, with 12 bases between them. Germline CDR1 and CDR2: SGHKS and YYEKEE (reference sequence). The CDR3 region has the DNA TGTGCCAGCAGCTTTCGGTGGTCTCACACAGATACGCAGTATTTT. Amino acids: CASSFRWSHTDTQYF.

The chain employs TRBV2 and TRBJ1-1; the D is unclear. Germline loops: CDR1 SNHLY, CDR2 FYNNEI. This CDR3 has 11 residues. V lost 4 bases and J lost 3, with 3 bases in between. This chain's CDR3 is CASSADTEAFF. CDR3 nucleotides: TGTGCCAGCAGTGCCGACACTGAAGCTTTCTTT.

The chain carries TRBV7-9 and TRBJ1-1; weak D call: TRBD1 (5 bases). Germline V CDR1 and CDR2: SEHNR, FQNEAQ (reference sequence). Trimming left V 5 bases short and J 8 bases short, with 9 bases between. This CDR3 comprises 11 residues. CDR3 bases: TGTGCCAGCAGCCTTGACAGCGAAGCTTTCTTT. Translation gives CASSLDSEAFF. The full variable domain, rest sourced from reference TRBV7-9 and TRBJ1-1, is DTGVSQNPRHKITKRGQNVTFRCDPISEHNRLYWYRQTLGQGPEFLTYFQNEAQLEKSRLLSDRFSAERPKGSFSTLEIQRTEQGDSAMYLCASSLDSEAFFGQGTRLTVV.

The rearrangement uses TRBV5-4 and TRBJ2-7, with D unresolved. Trimming pared 4 bases from V and 2 bases from J, leaving 13 bases between. The CDR3 is 14 residues long. CDR1 SGHNT and CDR2 YYREEE come from the germline V gene (reference sequence). The CDR3 bases are TGTGCCAGCAGCACTCCTGGCGGTCCCTACGAGCAGTACTTC. Encoded protein: CASSTPGGPYEQYF. Together with reference TRBV5-4 and TRBJ2-7, the CDR3 gives the full variable domain: ETGVTQSPTHLIKTRGQQVTLRCSSQSGHNTVSWYQQALGQGPQFIFQYYREEENGRGNFPPRFSGLQFPNYSSELNVNALELDDSALYLCASSTPGGPYEQYFGPGTRLTVT.

This sequence joins TRBV30 and TRBJ2-7; TRBD2 matches 8 bases. The CDR3 length is 14 residues. Germline CDR1 GTSNPN, CDR2 SVGIG (reference sequence). Trimming cost V 1 base and J 3 bases; bases outside gene matches: 5. The CDR3 sequence is CAWSGSGIIYEQYF. The CDR3 nucleotides read TGTGCCTGGAGTGGTAGCGGGATCATCTACGAGCAGTACTTC.

The rearrangement uses TRBV15 and TRBJ1-1; no definite D call. The CDR3 length is 13 residues. Germline assignment: CDR1 LNHNV and CDR2 YYDKDF (reference sequence). V lost 5 bases and J 0 bases, leaving 7 bases between the germline ends. The CDR3: CATSGRMNTEAFF. The CDR3 bases are TGTGCCACCAGCGGGAGAATGAACACTGAAGCTTTCTTT. Using reference TRBV15 and TRBJ1-1 for the parts outside the CDR3, the full variable domain is DAMVIQNPRYQVTQFGKPVTLSCSQTLNHNVMYWYQQKSSQAPKLLFHYYDKDFNNEADTPDNFQSRRPNTSFCFLDIRSPGLGDTAMYLCATSGRMNTEAFFGQGTRLTVV.

The chain links TRBV5-6 to TRBJ1-6; D is unclear. Germline CDR1 is SGHDT and CDR2 is YYEEEE. Trimming cost V 0 bases and J 8 bases, with 6 bases left between them. The CDR3 spans 13 residues. CDR3 residues: CASSLGRHSPLHF. CDR3 DNA: TGTGCCAGCAGCTTGGGGAGGCATTCACCCCTCCACTTT.

CDR3 region: CASSLGSSGGLFF. The DNA of the CDR3 is TGTGCCAGCAGCTTGGGGTCGAGCGGGGGGCTGTTTTTT. This chain connects TRBV5-6 to TRBJ1-4; possibly TRBD1 for D (5 bases). Trimming shortened V by 0 bases and J by 14 bases, and 14 bases separated the two germline ends. Germline CDR1 and CDR2: SGHDT and YYEEEE. CDR3 length: 13 residues.

In DNA form, the CDR3 reads TGTGCCAGCAGCTTAGCGGTAGATAACAGGGGGAACACTGAAGCTTTCTTT. Amino acid sequence: CASSLAVDNRGNTEAFF. This sequence joins TRBV7-6 and TRBJ1-1; 7 bases are shared with TRBD1. The CDR3 spans 17 residues. V dropped 0 bases and J dropped 1; count of bases not matched to a gene: 8. Germline CDR1 reads SGHVS; CDR2 reads FNYEAQ.

The rearrangement joins TRBV2 to TRBJ2-3, with D possibly matching TRBD2 (5 bases). V lost 3 bases, J lost 0 bases, and 10 bases lay in between. The germline gives CDR1 SNHLY, CDR2 FYNNEI. The CDR3 sequence is 15 residues long. CDR3 bases: TGTGCCAGCAGTGACACTAGTTCTAGCACAGATACGCAGTATTTT. Translation gives CASSDTSSSTDTQYF.

This chain connects TRBV6-4 to TRBJ2-2; maybe TRBD2 (5 bases). The CDR3 extends over 11 amino acids. V gave up 8 bases and J gave up 9 bases, with 10 bases separating them. Germline loops: CDR1 MRHNA, CDR2 SNTAGT. The CDR3 coding sequence is TGTGCCAGCCGTTCGGGAAGGGAGCTGTTTTTT. Translating it yields CASRSGRELFF.

This rearrangement joins TRBV19 to TRBJ1-2, with D tentatively TRBD1 (6 bases). CDR1 is LNHDA, CDR2 SQIVND, per germline (reference sequence). Trimming removed 6 bases from V and 4 bases from J, with 24 bases in between. The CDR3 has 17 residues. CDR3 sequence reads: CASSPFDRSEELYGYTF. The CDR3 DNA sequence: TGTGCCAGTAGCCCTTTCGACAGGTCGGAAGAGCTCTATGGCTACACCTTC.

The chain employs TRBV5-1 and TRBJ2-2; 11 nucleotides align to TRBD2. J was trimmed by 6 bases and V by 4 bases; bases with no gene match: 14. The CDR3 length is 18 residues. Germline CDR1 reads SGHRS; CDR2 reads YFSETQ. CDR3 protein: CASSTFPELAGDPGELFF. The CDR3, as DNA: TGCGCCAGCAGCACCTTCCCGGAACTAGCGGGAGATCCCGGGGAGCTGTTTTTT.

V usage is TRBV7-9 and J usage is TRBJ1-1; TRBD1 agrees at 9 bases. With 4 bases clipped from V and 4 bases from J, the junction kept 7 bases outside the gene matches. The CDR3 has 15 residues. Germline V lookup: CDR1 SEHNR, CDR2 FQNEAQ (reference sequence). In DNA form, the CDR3 reads TGTGCCAGCAGCTACGGACAGGGGACCGTCACTGAAGCTTTCTTT. Residues: CASSYGQGTVTEAFF.

The genes are TRBV6-6 and TRBJ2-7; 7 bases are a match to TRBD2. The germline V gene has CDR1 MNHNY and CDR2 SVGAGI (reference sequence). After removal of 4 bases from V and 2 bases from J, the junction contained 8 bases not matched to a gene. The CDR3 totals 15 residues. The CDR3 is CASSSLAALTYEQYF. The CDR3 DNA sequence: TGTGCCAGCAGTTCTCTAGCGGCCTTAACCTACGAGCAGTACTTC.

The V gene is TRBV14, the J gene TRBJ1-1; D unresolved. CDR1 SGHDN and CDR2 FVKESK come from the germline V gene. The CDR3 runs to 19 residues. The V end lost 1 base, the J end lost 5 bases, and 26 bases lay between the germline ends. The CDR3 region has the DNA TGTGCCAGCAGCCAAGGCTCACTTAGGTCGGAGGGCGAACGAACTGAAGCTTTCTTT. This translates into CASSQGSLRSEGERTEAFF.

The V call is TRBV11-2, the J call TRBJ2-3; a weak D match, TRBD1 (5 bases). This CDR3 spans 15 amino acids. V lost 4 bases, J lost 6 bases, and 17 bases lay in between. CDR1 and CDR2 (germline): SGHAT, FQNNGV. CDR3 nucleotide sequence: TGTGCCAGCAGCTGGGGCCCCGCGTACTCGGATACGCAGTATTTT. Translating gives CASSWGPAYSDTQYF.

The CDR3 DNA reads as TGTGCCAGCAGACCAGGGGCAGTTAATTCACCCCTCCACTTT. Its translation: CASRPGAVNSPLHF. The chain joins TRBV5-4 to TRBJ1-6; the D gene is possibly TRBD1 (6 bases). V lost 5 bases and J lost 6, with 12 bases in between. Per the germline V gene, CDR1 is SGHNT and CDR2 is YYREEE (reference sequence). This CDR3 contains 14 residues.

The chain employs TRBV6-5 and TRBJ1-2; the D is unclear. Germline CDR1 is MNHEY and CDR2 is SVGAGI. The CDR3 loop spans 13 amino acids. With 4 bases removed from V and 4 bases from J, the gap between germline ends came to 10 bases. Here the CDR3 reads CASSSPGIYGYTF. In DNA form, the CDR3 reads TGTGCCAGCAGTTCCCCGGGGATCTATGGCTACACCTTC.

This sequence joins TRBV27 and TRBJ2-6; 7 bases match TRBD2. V was pared by 3 bases and J by 3 bases, with 8 bases of the junction left unmatched. The V gene's germline CDR1 is MNHEY and CDR2 SMNVEV (reference sequence). This CDR3 has 17 amino acids. The CDR3, as DNA: TGTGCCAGCAGTTTTGGCGGGAGTGTTATTGGGGCCAACGTCCTGACTTTC. This sequence encodes CASSFGGSVIGANVLTF.

The chain uses TRBV5-1 and TRBJ2-7, with 8 bases identical to TRBD1. This CDR3 comprises 17 residues. From germline, CDR1 is SGHRS and CDR2 YFSETQ. The ends lost 5 bases at V and 4 bases at J; junction bases unmatched: 17. CDR3 residues: CASRPAMDRDPRYEQYF. As DNA, the CDR3 is TGCGCCAGCAGACCTGCTATGGACAGGGACCCTAGGTACGAGCAGTACTTC.

The chain combines TRBV21-1 with TRBJ2-7; the table's TRBD1 call for D was not verified on the DNA. TRBV21-1 is a pseudogene locus. CDR3 length: 17 amino acids. This CDR3 reads CASTGTGSSETSYEQYF. The DNA for the CDR3 is TGTGCCAGCACCGGGACAGGGTCATCAGAAACCTCCTACGAGCAGTACTTC.